This T cell receptor (beta chain) was found in a study of shared clonotypes between healthy human individuals. At the level of the study: Samples came from a couple of female and a few male donors aged 18 to 49.

V gave up 0 bases and J gave up 3 bases, with 17 bases separating them. Germline V gene sequence: CDR1 SGHVS, CDR2 FNYEAQ. The CDR3 is 17 amino acids. Study results and caveats: Donor scarcity curtailed the genetic and exposure-history diversity represented herein. A reduction in generation probabilities was seen for non-shared clonotypes relative to those shared by all four donors.

Concerning this clone itself: The target antigen is unknown.

Sequencing was performed with immunoSEQ multiplex PCR; in TCRdb, only in-frame clones are kept and a portion is missing. The repertoire has about 2.1 million clones, 85% to 95% of them found once; the top ten carry approximately 1.6%. CD45RO-negative cells were positively selected for CCR7, leaving out terminally differentiated effector memory CD45RA+ cells. Sequenced material: naive CD8+ T cells from PBMCs. This rearrangement joins TRBV7-6 to TRBJ1-1; D is possibly TRBD1 (5 bases). This clonotype was obtained from a man between 18 and 35 years old in good health. Some clones in this sample may be carry-over from other donors' samples. The CDR3 DNA sequence: TGTGCCAGCAGCTTAGCGAGTGGAGCAGGGCAGGACACTGAAGCTTTCTTT. Translation: CASSLASGAGQDTEAFF. Supplemented by reference TRBV7-6 and TRBJ1-1, the full variable domain reads GAGVSQSPRYKVTKRGQDVALRCDPISGHVSLYWYRQALGQGPEFLTYFNYEAQQDKSGLPNDRFSAERPEGSISTLTIQRTEQRDSAMYRCASSLASGAGQDTEAFFGQGTRLTVV.